The entry that follows covers one T cell receptor beta chain sequence. The target antigen is unknown. The entry originates in a study of CXCR3-negative and CXCR3-positive naive CD8 T cells. Study-level points and caveats: Naive CXCR3-positive cells had TRB CDR3s more hydrophobic than those of CXCR3-negative naive cells.

cDNA libraries for TRB were generated by 5' RACE incorporating UMI labels. From the 5' RACE reads, TCRdb lists one entry per CDR3 protein and no DNA. This repertoire includes around 88,000 distinct CDR3 sequences. The CDR3 runs to 13 residues. Germline V gives CDR1 SGHAT, CDR2 FQNNGV. What was sequenced was naive CXCR3+ CD8+ T cells from blood. Subset given: CD45RO-CCR7+CD27+CD95- naive CD8+ T cells expressing CXCR3 (TNR3+). This TCR came from a human donor in good health. Some clones in this sample may be carry-over from other donors' samples. The chain joins TRBV11-2 to TRBJ1-1. The CDR3 sequence: CASSSVLPTEAFF.